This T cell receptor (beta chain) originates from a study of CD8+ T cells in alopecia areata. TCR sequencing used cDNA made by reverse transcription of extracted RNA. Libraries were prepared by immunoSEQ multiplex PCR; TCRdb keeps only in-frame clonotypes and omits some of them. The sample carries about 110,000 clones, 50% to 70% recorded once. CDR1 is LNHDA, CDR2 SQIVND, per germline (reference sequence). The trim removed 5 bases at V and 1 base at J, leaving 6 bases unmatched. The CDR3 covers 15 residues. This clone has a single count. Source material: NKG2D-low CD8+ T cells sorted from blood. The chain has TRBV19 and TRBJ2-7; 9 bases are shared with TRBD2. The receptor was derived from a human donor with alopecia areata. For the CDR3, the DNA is TGTGCCAGTAGTTCTAGGACTAGCGAGTCCTACGAGCAGTACTTC. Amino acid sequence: CASSSRTSESYEQYF.